This T cell receptor beta chain was captured in a study of blood T cell repertoires in COVID-19. Background on the study: Italy, Spain and the United States were the sources of the convalescent and acute COVID-19 samples.

The V and J ends lost 2 bases and 1 base, in that order; junction bases with no gene match: 8. The CDR3 consists of 16 residues. Germline CDR1 LGHDT, CDR2 YNNKEL (reference sequence). The sample holds a few counts of this clone. The data were produced by immunoSEQ multiplex PCR, yet TCRdb's version contains in-frame clones alone and is incomplete. The sample contains roughly 70,000 clones, under 90% of which appear only once. This TCR was recovered from a man between 70 and 80 years old who had recovered from COVID-19. The V gene is TRBV3-1 (or the pseudogene TRBV3-2), the J gene TRBJ2-7; 7 bases line up with TRBD1. Sequencing was performed on peripheral blood. The DNA for the CDR3 is TGTGCCAGCAGCCAATTTATCCGACAGGGATCCTACGAGCAGTACTTC. Amino acids: CASSQFIRQGSYEQYF.